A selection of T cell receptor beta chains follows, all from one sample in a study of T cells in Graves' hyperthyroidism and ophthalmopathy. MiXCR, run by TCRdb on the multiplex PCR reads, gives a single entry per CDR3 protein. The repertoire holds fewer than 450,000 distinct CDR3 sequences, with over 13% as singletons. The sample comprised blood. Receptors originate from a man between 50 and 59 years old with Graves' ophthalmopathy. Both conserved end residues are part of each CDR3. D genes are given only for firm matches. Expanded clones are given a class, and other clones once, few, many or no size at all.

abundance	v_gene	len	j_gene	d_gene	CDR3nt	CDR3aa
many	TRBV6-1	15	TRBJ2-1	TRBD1	TGTGCCAGCAGTAACTCAGACAGGGCCTACAATGAGCAGTTCTTC	CASSNSDRAYNEQFF
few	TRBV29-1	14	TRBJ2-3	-	TGCAGCGTTATTTTTGGGAAAAGCGCCGATACGCAGTATTTT	CSVIFGKSADTQYF
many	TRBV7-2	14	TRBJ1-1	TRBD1	TGTGCCAGCAGCACACGACAGGGAGGGACTGAAGCTTTCTTT	CASSTRQGGTEAFF
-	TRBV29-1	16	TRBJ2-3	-	TGCAGCACACCCCAGTTTAGCTCCGCAAGCACAGATACGCAGTATTTT	CSTPQFSSASTDTQYF
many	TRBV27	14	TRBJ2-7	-	TGTGCCAGCAGCAGACGGCAGGGCGGCGACGAGCAGTACTTC	CASSRRQGGDEQYF
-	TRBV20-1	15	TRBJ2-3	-	TGCAGTGCTAGAGATTTTGGGACCGGGCTTGATACGCAGTATTTT	CSARDFGTGLDTQYF
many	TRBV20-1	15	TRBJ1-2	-	TGCAGTGCTAGCTCCCTTGCAGGGTGGGCCTATGGCTACACCTTC	CSASSLAGWAYGYTF
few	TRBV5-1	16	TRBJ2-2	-	TGCGCCAGCAGCGACGTGGGGTGGGGCACGAGCGGGGAGCTGTTTTTT	CASSDVGWGTSGELFF
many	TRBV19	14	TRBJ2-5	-	TGTGCCACTCGATATTCGGACCTCCAAGAGACCCAGTACTTC	CATRYSDLQETQYF
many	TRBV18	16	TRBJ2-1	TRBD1	TGTGCCAGCTCACCACTTGGGACAGGGAGCTACAATGAGCAGTTCTTC	CASSPLGTGSYNEQFF
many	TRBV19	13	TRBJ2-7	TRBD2	TGTGCCAGTAGTGCGGGACTAGCGGGAGAGCAGTACTTC	CASSAGLAGEQYF
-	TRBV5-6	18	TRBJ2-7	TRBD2	TGTGCCAGCAGCTTGGCCGCGGGGCGCGGGAGTAATCCATACGAGCAGTACTTC	CASSLAAGRGSNPYEQYF
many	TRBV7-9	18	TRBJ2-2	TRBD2	TGTGCCAGCAGCTACCCCCGCCTGACTAGCGAGAACACCGGGGAGCTGTTTTTT	CASSYPRLTSENTGELFF
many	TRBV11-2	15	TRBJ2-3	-	TGTGCCAGCAGCTTAATAGGGGATTTTACAGATACGCAGTATTTT	CASSLIGDFTDTQYF
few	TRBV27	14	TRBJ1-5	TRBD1	TGTGCCACACATGGACAGGGAAAGGGCCAGCCCCAGCATTTT	CATHGQGKGQPQHF
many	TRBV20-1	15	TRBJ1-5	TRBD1	TGCAGTGTCCCCAGGGGGCCATACGGGAATCAGCCCCAGCATTTT	CSVPRGPYGNQPQHF
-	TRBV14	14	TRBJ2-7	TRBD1	TGTGCCAGCAGCCAAGCTGGCAGGGGGCTCGAGCAGTACTTC	CASSQAGRGLEQYF
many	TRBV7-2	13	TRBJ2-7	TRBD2	TGTGCCAGCAGACCCGTAGCGGGATCCCAGCAGTACTTC	CASRPVAGSQQYF